This T cell receptor (beta chain) was obtained from a study of blood T cell repertoires in COVID-19. Study in general: COVID-19 samples collected from the United States, Italy and Spain covered acute and convalescent phases. Sample material is recorded as cDNA or gDNA derived from T cells, B-cell-depleted T cells, or PBMCs.

V was shortened by 4 bases and J by 1 base, with 13 bases between the two germline ends. Germline CDR1 reads LGHDT; CDR2 reads YNNKEL (reference sequence). This CDR3 comprises 16 residues. Original processing methods: Estimates of nucleated cell counts were drawn from the amplification of reference gene primers. TCRdb's copy holds only in-frame clones and misses some; the assay was immunoSEQ multiplex PCR. D and trimming come from the DNA, and the V and J calls and clone size come from that table. The data contain about 42,000 clones, approximately 80% of them seen just once; the ten biggest clones take up about 4.9%.

The rearrangement links TRBV3-1 (or the pseudogene TRBV3-2) to TRBJ2-2, with no clear D. This receptor was obtained from a man over 45 with active COVID-19. Material: peripheral blood. The CDR3, as DNA: TGTGCCAGCAGCCTTCGCAGATCGGGGAACACCGGGGAGCTGTTTTTT. This translates into CASSLRRSGNTGELFF.